This paragraph reports one T cell receptor (beta chain). The sample comes from a study of blood T cell repertoires in COVID-19. Generated by immunoSEQ multiplex PCR, the TCRdb table keeps only in-frame clones and is missing some. The data hold fewer than 70,000 clones, with 88% observed a single time. The germline V gene has CDR1 SEHNR and CDR2 FQNEAQ (reference sequence). Trimming removed 5 bases from V and 1 base from J, with 17 bases in between. CDR3 length equals 17 residues. The V gene is TRBV7-9, the J gene TRBJ2-2; TRBD1 is a possible D gene (6 bases). The origin of this receptor is a woman in her 70s with active COVID-19. The sample comprised peripheral blood. CDR3 region: CASSPPLTGLNTGELFF. In DNA, the CDR3 is TGTGCCAGCAGCCCCCCCCTCACAGGGCTGAACACCGGGGAGCTGTTTTTT.